This TCR beta chain was recorded in a study of beta chain features in type 1 diabetes. Study outcomes and limitations: Sequencing the cDNA could make cells with high TCR expression show up more than they should. For Type 1 diabetes patients, all four CD4+ subsets carried TCRB CDR3s that were moderately but significantly shorter.

This clone showed up just a few times. Its cognate antigen is unknown. V lost 3 bases, J lost 6 bases, and 7 bases stayed unmatched. The CDR3 is 14 residues long. Germline V CDR1 and CDR2: MGHRA, YSYEKL. All of the isolated RNA was reverse transcribed, so expressed TCRB transcripts were sequenced. Libraries were prepared by immunoSEQ multiplex PCR; TCRdb keeps only in-frame clonotypes and omits some of them. Of hundreds of thousands of clones listed, roughly a tenth are singletons. The TCR sequence derives from a man aged 25 to 45 with type 1 diabetes. The sequencing input was naive CD4+ T cells from blood. The chain carries TRBV4-1 and TRBJ1-2, with TRBD1 identical over 7 bases. The CDR3: CASSQGTVAHGYTF. Here the CDR3 DNA reads TGCGCCAGCAGCCAGGGGACAGTCGCTCATGGCTACACCTTC.